The 14 T cell receptor beta chains in this list originate from one sample, sequenced in a study of blood T cell repertoires in COVID-19. Libraries were prepared by immunoSEQ multiplex PCR; TCRdb keeps only in-frame clonotypes and omits some of them. Of around 80,000 clones in the sample, 88% are singletons; the top ten hold 4.8%. Sequenced material: peripheral blood. The receptors derive from a woman of 80 years or more with acute or convalescent COVID-19.

V usage is TRBV5-8 and J usage is TRBJ1-3, with 8 bases that match TRBD1. V lost 4 bases and J lost 1; bases outside the gene matches: 7. From germline, CDR1 is SGHTS and CDR2 YDEGEE. The CDR3 length is 16 residues. CDR3 bases: TGTGCCAGCAGCCCCTGGGACAGGCCATCTGGAAACACCATATATTTT. Its protein product is CASSPWDRPSGNTIYF.

The table lists this clone with a count of one. The chain carries TRBV6-5 and TRBJ2-3, with D possibly matching TRBD1 (5 bases). This CDR3 has 16 residues. Deletions cut 2 bases from V and 4 bases from J, with 16 bases between. Germline CDR1 and CDR2: MNHEY and SVGAGI. In DNA, the CDR3 is TGTGCCAGCAGTTACGATTTGGGGCCGCTCGCAGATACGCAGTATTTT. Its translation: CASSYDLGPLADTQYF.

The rearrangement joins TRBV7-2 to TRBJ2-7; 7 bases match TRBD1. CDR1 is SGHTA and CDR2 is FQGNSA in the germline V gene. V shed 4 bases, J shed 3 bases, and the junction held 9 bases outside the gene matches. The CDR3 length is 15 residues. CDR3 nucleotides: TGTGCCAGCAGCTCAGGGACAGAACGTTACTACGAGCAGTACTTC. Protein sequence: CASSSGTERYYEQYF.

This clone has just one count. V usage is TRBV11-1 and J usage is TRBJ1-2; 11 bases match TRBD1. With V trimmed by 0 bases and J by 8 bases, 5 bases remained unmatched. The CDR3 consists of 15 residues. Germline CDR1 SGHAT, CDR2 FQDESV (reference sequence). The CDR3 coding sequence is TGTGCCAGCAGCTTAGCCGGACAGGGGGCAGGAGGCTACACCTTC. Encoded protein: CASSLAGQGAGGYTF.

The chain uses TRBV27 and TRBJ2-3; the match to TRBD2 covers 16 bases. V shed 2 bases and J 0 bases; nucleotides not matched to a gene: 8. Germline CDR1 reads MNHEY; CDR2 reads SMNVEV (reference sequence). CDR3 size: 20 residues. CDR3 protein: CASSLRPGLAGGPSTDTQYF. As DNA, the CDR3 is TGTGCCAGCAGTTTACGTCCGGGACTAGCGGGAGGGCCGAGCACAGATACGCAGTATTTT.

The V call is TRBV3-1 (or the pseudogene TRBV3-2), the J call TRBJ2-1; D is ambiguous. V shed 7 bases and J shed 6 bases, with 13 bases lying between them. Germline lookup yields CDR1 LGHDT and CDR2 YNNKEL (reference sequence). The CDR3 runs 13 residues. The CDR3 coding sequence is TGTGCCAGCAACGTCGCAGGAAGCAATGAGCAGTTCTTC. Translation: CASNVAGSNEQFF.

J is TRBJ2-3 and V is TRBV24-1; 7 nucleotides align to TRBD2. Trimming took 2 bases from V and 0 from J; bases not matched to a gene: 7. The germline V gene has CDR1 KGHDR and CDR2 SFDVKD. The CDR3 runs to 17 residues. The CDR3 sequence is CATSDSRAGLSTDTQYF. As DNA, the CDR3 is TGTGCCACCAGTGATTCTCGAGCGGGACTTAGCACAGATACGCAGTATTTT.

The CDR3 nucleotides are TGTGCCACCAGTGAACGTCTTAGCTCCTACGAGCAGTACTTC. It codes for CATSERLSSYEQYF. The chain carries TRBV24-1 and TRBJ2-7; D ambiguous. CDR3 length equals 14 residues. Germline V gene lookup returns CDR1 KGHDR and CDR2 SFDVKD. With 4 bases removed from V and 0 bases from J, the gap between germline ends came to 9 bases.

The chain combines TRBV11-2 with TRBJ1-1, with D maybe TRBD1 (6 bases). Per germline, CDR1 SGHAT and CDR2 FQNNGV. The CDR3 is made up of 17 amino acids. Trimming removed 1 base from V and 3 bases from J, with 18 bases in between. The CDR3 loop is CASSLVRRGPAYTEAFF. The DNA of the CDR3 is TGTGCCAGCAGCTTAGTAAGGCGGGGGCCAGCCTACACTGAAGCTTTCTTT.

V gene TRBV5-1 combines with J gene TRBJ1-1; TRBD1 might be the D (6 bases). Germline V gene lookup returns CDR1 SGHRS and CDR2 YFSETQ. Trimming left V 0 bases short and J 1 base short, with 10 bases between. The CDR3 runs to 15 residues. The CDR3 coding sequence is TGCGCCAGCAGCTTGGCCTGGGGGCGGAACACTGAAGCTTTCTTT. Protein: CASSLAWGRNTEAFF.

This CDR3 reads CASSPLRTGRLRDNEQFF. CDR3 in DNA: TGCGCCAGCAGCCCCCTTCGGACAGGACGCCTTCGGGACAATGAGCAGTTCTTC. This chain connects TRBV5-1 to TRBJ2-1, with 7 bases that match TRBD1. Germline assignment: CDR1 SGHRS and CDR2 YFSETQ. V trimming: 4 bases; J trimming: 5 bases; junction bases outside the gene matches: 18. The CDR3 sequence is 18 residues long.

The chain couples TRBV3-1 (or the pseudogene TRBV3-2) to TRBJ2-2; 8 nucleotides align to TRBD2. The CDR3 sequence is 14 residues long. After removal of 9 bases from V and 7 bases from J, the junction contained 10 bases not matched to a gene. Germline loops: CDR1 LGHDT, CDR2 YNNKEL (reference sequence). The CDR3 nucleotides read TGTGCCAGTCTATCAGCGGGAGTCGTCGGGGAGCTGTTTTTT. Translating it yields CASLSAGVVGELFF.

This chain joins TRBV14 and TRBJ1-2; D gene ambiguous. The CDR3 is made up of 12 amino acids. With 4 bases removed from V and 0 bases from J, the gap between germline ends came to 3 bases. From germline, CDR1 is SGHDN and CDR2 FVKESK. DNA for the CDR3: TGTGCCAGCAGCCGGCCTAACTATGGCTACACCTTC. Translating gives CASSRPNYGYTF.

The rearrangement links TRBV20-1 to TRBJ1-1; TRBD1 matches 8 bases. V shed 4 bases and J 8 bases; nucleotides not matched to a gene: 3. The CDR3 loop spans 11 amino acids. In germline, CDR1 is DFQATT, CDR2 SNEGSKA (reference sequence). In nucleotides, the CDR3 is TGCAGTGCTATGTACAGGGGGGAAGCTTTCTTT. It encodes CSAMYRGEAFF.